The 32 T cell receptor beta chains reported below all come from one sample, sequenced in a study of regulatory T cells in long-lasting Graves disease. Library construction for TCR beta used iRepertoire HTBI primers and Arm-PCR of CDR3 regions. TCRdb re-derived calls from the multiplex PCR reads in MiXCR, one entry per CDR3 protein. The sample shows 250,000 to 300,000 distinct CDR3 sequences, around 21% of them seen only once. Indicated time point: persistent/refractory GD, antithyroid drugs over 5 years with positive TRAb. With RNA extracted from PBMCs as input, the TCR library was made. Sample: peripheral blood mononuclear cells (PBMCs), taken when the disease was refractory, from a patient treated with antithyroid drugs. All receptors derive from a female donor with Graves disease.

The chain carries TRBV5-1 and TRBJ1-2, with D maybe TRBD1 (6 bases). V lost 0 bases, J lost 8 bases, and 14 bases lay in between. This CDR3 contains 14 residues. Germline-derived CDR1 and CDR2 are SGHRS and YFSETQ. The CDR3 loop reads CASSLAGGAWGYTF. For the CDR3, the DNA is TGCGCCAGCAGCTTGGCCGGGGGGGCTTGGGGCTACACCTTC. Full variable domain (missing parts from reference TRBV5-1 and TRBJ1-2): KAGVTQTPRYLIKTRGQQVTLSCSPISGHRSVSWYQQTPGQGLQFLFEYFSETQRNKGNFPGRFSGRQFSNSRSEMNVSTLELGDSALYLCASSLAGGAWGYTFGSGTRLTVV.

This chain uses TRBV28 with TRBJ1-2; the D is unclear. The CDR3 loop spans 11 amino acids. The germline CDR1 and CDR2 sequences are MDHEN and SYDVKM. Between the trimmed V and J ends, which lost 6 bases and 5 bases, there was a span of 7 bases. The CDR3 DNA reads TGTGCCAGCAGAAGTCAGTATGGCTACACCTTC. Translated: CASRSQYGYTF.

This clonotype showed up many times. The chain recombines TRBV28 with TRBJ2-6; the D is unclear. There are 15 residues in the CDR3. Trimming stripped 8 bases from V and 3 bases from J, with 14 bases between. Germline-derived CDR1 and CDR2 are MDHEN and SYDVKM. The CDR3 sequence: CASGNRGSGANVLTF. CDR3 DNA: TGTGCCAGCGGAAACCGAGGCAGTGGGGCCAACGTCCTGACTTTC. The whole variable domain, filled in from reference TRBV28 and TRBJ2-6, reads DVKVTQSSRYLVKRTGEKVFLECVQDMDHENMFWYRQDPGLGLRLIYFSYDVKMKEKGDIPEGYSVSREKKERFSLILESASTNQTSMYLCASGNRGSGANVLTFGAGSRLTVL.

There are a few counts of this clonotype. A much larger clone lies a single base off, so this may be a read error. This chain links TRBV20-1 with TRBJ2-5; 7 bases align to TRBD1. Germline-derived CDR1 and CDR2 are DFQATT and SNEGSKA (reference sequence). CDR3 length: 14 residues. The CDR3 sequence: CSARWDSPQGTQYF. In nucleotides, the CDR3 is TGCAGTGCTAGGTGGGACAGTCCCCAAGGGACCCAGTACTTC.

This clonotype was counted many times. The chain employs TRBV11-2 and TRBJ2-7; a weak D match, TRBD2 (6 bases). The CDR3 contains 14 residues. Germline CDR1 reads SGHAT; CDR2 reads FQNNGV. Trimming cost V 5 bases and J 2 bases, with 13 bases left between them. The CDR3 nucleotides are TGTGCCAGCAGCCGGCGGGACCCCGCCTACGAGCAGTACTTC. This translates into CASSRRDPAYEQYF. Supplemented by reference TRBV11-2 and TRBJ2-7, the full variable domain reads EAGVAQSPRYKIIEKRQSVAFWCNPISGHATLYWYQQILGQGPKLLIQFQNNGVVDDSQLPKDRFSAERLKGVDSTLKIQPAKLEDSAVYLCASSRRDPAYEQYFGPGTRLTVT.

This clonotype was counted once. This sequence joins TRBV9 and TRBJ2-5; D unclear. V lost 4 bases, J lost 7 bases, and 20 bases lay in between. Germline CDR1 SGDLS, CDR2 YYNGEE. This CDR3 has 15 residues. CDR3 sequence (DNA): TGTGCCAGCAGCCAAGAGGCGAGACCGGGTGTGACCCAGTACTTC. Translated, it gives CASSQEARPGVTQYF. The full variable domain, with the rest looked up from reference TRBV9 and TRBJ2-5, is DSGVTQTPKHLITATGQRVTLRCSPRSGDLSVYWYQQSLDQGLQFLIQYYNGEERAKGNILERFSAQQFPDLHSELNLSSLELGDSALYFCASSQEARPGVTQYFGPGTRLLVL.

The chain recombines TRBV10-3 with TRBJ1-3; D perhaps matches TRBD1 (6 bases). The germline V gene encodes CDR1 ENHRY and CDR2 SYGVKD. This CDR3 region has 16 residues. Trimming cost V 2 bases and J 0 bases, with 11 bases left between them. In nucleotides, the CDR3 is TGTGCCATCAGTGAGGGACAGTTCAGCTCTGGAAACACCATATATTTT. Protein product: CAISEGQFSSGNTIYF.

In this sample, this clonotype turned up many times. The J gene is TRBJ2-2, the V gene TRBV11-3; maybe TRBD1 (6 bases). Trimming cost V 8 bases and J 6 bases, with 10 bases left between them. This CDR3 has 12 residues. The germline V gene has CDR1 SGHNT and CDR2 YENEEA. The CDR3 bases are TGTGCCAGCTCACCAGGGGCCGGGGAGCTGTTTTTT. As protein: CASSPGAGELFF. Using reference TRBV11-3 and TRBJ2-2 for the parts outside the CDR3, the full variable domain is EAGVVQSPRYKIIEKKQPVAFWCNPISGHNTLYWYLQNLGQGPELLIRYENEEAVDDSQLPKDRFSAERLKGVDSTLKIQPAELGDSAVYLCASSPGAGELFFGEGSRLTVL.

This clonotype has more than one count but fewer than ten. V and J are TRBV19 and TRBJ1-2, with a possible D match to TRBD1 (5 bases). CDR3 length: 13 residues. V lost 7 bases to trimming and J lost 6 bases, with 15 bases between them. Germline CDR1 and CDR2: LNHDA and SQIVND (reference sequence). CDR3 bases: TGTGCCAGTATAAAATCGGGACTTGATGGCTACACCTTC. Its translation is CASIKSGLDGYTF.

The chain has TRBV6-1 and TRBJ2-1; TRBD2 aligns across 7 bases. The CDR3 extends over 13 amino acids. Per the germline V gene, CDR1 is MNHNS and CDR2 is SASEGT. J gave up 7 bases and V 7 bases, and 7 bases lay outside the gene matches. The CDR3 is CASTPGGRNEQFF. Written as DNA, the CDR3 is TGTGCCAGCACCCCCGGCGGGAGAAATGAGCAGTTCTTC.

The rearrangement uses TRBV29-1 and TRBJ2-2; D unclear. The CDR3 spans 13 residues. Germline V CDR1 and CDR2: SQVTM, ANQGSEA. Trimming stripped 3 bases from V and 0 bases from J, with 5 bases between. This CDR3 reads CSVEYPNTGELFF. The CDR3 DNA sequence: TGCAGCGTTGAGTATCCGAACACCGGGGAGCTGTTTTTT.

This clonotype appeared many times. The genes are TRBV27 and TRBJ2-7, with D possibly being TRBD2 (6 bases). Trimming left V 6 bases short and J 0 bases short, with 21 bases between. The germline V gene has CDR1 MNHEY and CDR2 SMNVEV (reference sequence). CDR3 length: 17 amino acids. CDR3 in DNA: TGTGCCAGCAGGCCACCGATCACAGGACTAAACTCCTACGAGCAGTACTTC. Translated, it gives CASRPPITGLNSYEQYF.

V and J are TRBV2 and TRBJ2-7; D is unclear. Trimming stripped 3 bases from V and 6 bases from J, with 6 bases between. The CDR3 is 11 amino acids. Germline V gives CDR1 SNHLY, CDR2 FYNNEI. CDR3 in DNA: TGTGCCAGCAGTGATTTGTTCGAGCAGTACTTC. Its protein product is CASSDLFEQYF.

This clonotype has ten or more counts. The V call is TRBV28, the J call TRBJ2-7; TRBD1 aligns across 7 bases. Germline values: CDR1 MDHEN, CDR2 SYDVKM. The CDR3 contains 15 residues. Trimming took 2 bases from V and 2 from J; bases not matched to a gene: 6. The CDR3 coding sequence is TGTGCCAGCAGTTTACCCGGACAGGAAACCTACGAGCAGTACTTC. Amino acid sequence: CASSLPGQETYEQYF.

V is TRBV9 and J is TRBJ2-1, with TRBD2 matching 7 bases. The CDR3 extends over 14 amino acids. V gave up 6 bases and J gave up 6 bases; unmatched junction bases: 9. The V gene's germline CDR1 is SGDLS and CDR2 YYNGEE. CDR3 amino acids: CASTSGLVGNEQFF. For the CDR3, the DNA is TGTGCCAGCACCTCAGGACTAGTCGGCAATGAGCAGTTCTTC.

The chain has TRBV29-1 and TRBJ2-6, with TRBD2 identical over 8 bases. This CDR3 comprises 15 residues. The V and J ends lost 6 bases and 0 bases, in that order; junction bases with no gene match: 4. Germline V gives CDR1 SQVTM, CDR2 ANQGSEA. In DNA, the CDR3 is TGCAGCGTGACTAGCGCCCTCTCTGGGGCCAACGTCCTGACTTTC. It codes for CSVTSALSGANVLTF.

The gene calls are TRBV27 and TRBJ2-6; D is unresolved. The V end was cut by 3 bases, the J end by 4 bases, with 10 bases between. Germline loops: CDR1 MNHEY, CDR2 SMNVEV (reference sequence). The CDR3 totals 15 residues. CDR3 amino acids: CASSFGVDGANVLTF. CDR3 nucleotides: TGTGCCAGCAGTTTTGGGGTGGACGGGGCCAACGTCCTGACTTTC.

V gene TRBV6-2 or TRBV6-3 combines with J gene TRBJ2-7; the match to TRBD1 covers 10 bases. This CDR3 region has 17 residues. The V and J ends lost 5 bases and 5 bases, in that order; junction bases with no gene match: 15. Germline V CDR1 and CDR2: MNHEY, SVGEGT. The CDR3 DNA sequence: TGTGCCAGCAGTCCAAACCCTCGGACAGGGGGGAGCAACGAGCAGTACTTC. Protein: CASSPNPRTGGSNEQYF.

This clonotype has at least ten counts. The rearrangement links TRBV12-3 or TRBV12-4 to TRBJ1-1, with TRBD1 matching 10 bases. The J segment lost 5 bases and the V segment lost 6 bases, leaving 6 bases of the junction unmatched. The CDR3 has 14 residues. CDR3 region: CASSRGQGRTEAFF. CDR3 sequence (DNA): TGTGCCAGCAGCAGGGGACAGGGGAGGACTGAAGCTTTCTTT.

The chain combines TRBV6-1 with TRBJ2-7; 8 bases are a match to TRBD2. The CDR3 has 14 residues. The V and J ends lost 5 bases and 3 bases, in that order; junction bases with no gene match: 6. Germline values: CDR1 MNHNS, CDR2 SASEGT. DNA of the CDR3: TGTGCCAGCAGTACCACTAGCGGTAACTACGAGCAGTACTTC. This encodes CASSTTSGNYEQYF.

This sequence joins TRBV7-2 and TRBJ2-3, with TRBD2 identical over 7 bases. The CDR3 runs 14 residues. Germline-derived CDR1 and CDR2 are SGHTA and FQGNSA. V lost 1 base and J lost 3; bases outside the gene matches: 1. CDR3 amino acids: CASSLDGRTDTQYF. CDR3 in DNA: TGTGCCAGCAGCTTAGACGGGAGGACAGATACGCAGTATTTT.

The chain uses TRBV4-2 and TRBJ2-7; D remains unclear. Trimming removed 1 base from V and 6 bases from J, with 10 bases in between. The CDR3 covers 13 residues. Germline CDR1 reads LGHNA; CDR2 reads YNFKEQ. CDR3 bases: TGTGCCAGCAGCCAAGCGGTCAGGCGCGAGCAGTACTTC. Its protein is CASSQAVRREQYF.

The CDR3 loop reads CASSSTLETQYF. CDR3 nucleotide sequence: TGCGCCAGCAGCTCGACTCTGGAGACCCAGTACTTC. The genes are TRBV5-1 and TRBJ2-5; unclear D gene. V shed 3 bases and J shed 5 bases, with 8 bases lying between them. There are 12 residues in the CDR3. Germline V gene lookup returns CDR1 SGHRS and CDR2 YFSETQ.

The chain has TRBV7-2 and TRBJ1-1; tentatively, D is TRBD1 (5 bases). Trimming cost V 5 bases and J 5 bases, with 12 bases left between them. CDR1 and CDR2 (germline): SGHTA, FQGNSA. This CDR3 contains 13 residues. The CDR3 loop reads CASSLEQGTEAFF. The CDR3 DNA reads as TGTGCCAGCAGCCTGGAGCAGGGTACTGAAGCTTTCTTT.

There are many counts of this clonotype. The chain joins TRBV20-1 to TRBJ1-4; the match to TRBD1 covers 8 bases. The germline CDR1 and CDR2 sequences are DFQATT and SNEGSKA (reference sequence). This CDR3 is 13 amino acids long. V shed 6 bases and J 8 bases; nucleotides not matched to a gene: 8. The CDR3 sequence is CSAPQGAVEKLFF. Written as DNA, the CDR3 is TGCAGTGCCCCTCAGGGGGCTGTGGAAAAACTGTTTTTT.

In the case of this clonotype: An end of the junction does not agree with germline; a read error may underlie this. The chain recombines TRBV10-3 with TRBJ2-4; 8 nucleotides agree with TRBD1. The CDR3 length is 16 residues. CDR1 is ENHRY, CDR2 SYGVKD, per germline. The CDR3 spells CAISDGPGQEENTQYF. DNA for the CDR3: TGTGCCATCTCAGACGGTCCGGGACAGGAGGAAAACACTCAGTACTTC.

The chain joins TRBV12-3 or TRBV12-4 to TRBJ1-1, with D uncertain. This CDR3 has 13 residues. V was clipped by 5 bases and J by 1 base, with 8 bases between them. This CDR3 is CASSAVRNTEAFF. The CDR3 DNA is TGTGCCAGCAGTGCCGTGCGGAACACTGAAGCTTTCTTT.

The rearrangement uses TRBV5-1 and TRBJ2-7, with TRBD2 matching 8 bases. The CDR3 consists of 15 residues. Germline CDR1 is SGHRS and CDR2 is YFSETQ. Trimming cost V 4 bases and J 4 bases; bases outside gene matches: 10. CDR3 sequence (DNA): TGCGCCAGCAGCACGGGTGATAGCGGGACTTACGAGCAGTACTTC. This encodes CASSTGDSGTYEQYF.

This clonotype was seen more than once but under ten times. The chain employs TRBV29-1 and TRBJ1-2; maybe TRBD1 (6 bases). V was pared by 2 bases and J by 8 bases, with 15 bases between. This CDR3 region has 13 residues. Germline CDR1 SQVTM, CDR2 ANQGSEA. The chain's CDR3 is CSVESGGYDGYTF. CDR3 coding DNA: TGCAGCGTTGAATCGGGGGGCTACGACGGCTACACCTTC.

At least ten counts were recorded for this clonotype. CDR3: CASSFPGDNQPQHF. For the CDR3, the DNA is TGTGCCAGCAGTTTTCCAGGGGACAATCAGCCCCAGCATTTT. V usage is TRBV28 and J usage is TRBJ1-5; possibly TRBD1 for D (6 bases). Deletions cut 3 bases from V and 3 bases from J, with 9 bases between. CDR3 length: 14 residues. Germline lookup yields CDR1 MDHEN and CDR2 SYDVKM.

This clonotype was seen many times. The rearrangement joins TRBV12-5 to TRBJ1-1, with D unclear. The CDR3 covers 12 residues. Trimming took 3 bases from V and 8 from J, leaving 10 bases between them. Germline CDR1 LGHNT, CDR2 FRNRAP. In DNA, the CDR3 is TGTGCTAGTGGTTTCAGTGAACTAGAAGCTTTCTTT. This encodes CASGFSELEAFF.

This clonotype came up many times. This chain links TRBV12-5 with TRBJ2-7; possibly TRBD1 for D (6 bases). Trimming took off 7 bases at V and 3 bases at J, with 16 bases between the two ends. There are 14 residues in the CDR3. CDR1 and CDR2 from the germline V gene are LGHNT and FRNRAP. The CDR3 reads CASAGPQQGYEQYF. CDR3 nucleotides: TGTGCTAGTGCCGGCCCCCAACAGGGCTACGAGCAGTACTTC.